One and the same sample provided the 29 T cell receptor beta chains below, sequenced in a study of early T cells in non-severe SARS-CoV-2 infection. In TCRdb, the 5' RACE reads were re-called with MiXCR into one record per CDR3 protein. Of about 80,000 distinct CDR3 sequences detected, roughly 12% appear once; the ten largest clones hold less than 20%. The material sequenced was whole blood, taken at baseline. Receptor source: an adult who was a healthcare worker with PCR-confirmed SARS-CoV-2 infection or an uninfected control (not recorded which). The donor label of this sample is uncertain.

This clonotype occurred many times. V gene TRBV7-2 combines with J gene TRBJ2-7; D not certain. Germline CDR1 and CDR2: SGHTA and FQGNSA. The CDR3 contains 13 residues. Trimming removed 5 bases from V and 0 bases from J, with 8 bases in between. The CDR3 region is CASSLSSSYEQYF. CDR3 nucleotides: TGTGCCAGCAGCCTCTCGAGCTCCTACGAGCAGTACTTC.

This clonotype came up many times. The J gene is TRBJ2-7, the V gene TRBV12-3 or TRBV12-4; 7 bases are shared with TRBD2. The CDR3 totals 15 residues. V shed 3 bases, J shed 2 bases, and the junction held 7 bases outside the gene matches. CDR3 bases: TGTGCCAGCAGTTTCGCGGGCGGGAGTACCTACGAGCAGTACTTC. It is translated as CASSFAGGSTYEQYF.

This rearrangement joins TRBV5-5 to TRBJ2-6; D is ambiguous. The germline CDR1 and CDR2 sequences are SGHKS and YYEKEE (reference sequence). V lost 2 bases, J lost 1 base, and 7 bases lay in between. The CDR3 extends over 15 amino acids. CDR3 in DNA: TGTGCCAGCAGCTTACAAGCTTCTGGGGCCAACGTCCTGACTTTC. Translating it yields CASSLQASGANVLTF.

This clonotype has just a few counts. The chain recombines TRBV6-1 with TRBJ2-7; maybe TRBD1 (5 bases). The CDR3 loop spans 12 amino acids. Germline values: CDR1 MNHNS, CDR2 SASEGT. Trimming pared 6 bases from V and 5 bases from J, leaving 11 bases between. The CDR3 here is CASRMTAHEQYF. The CDR3 nucleotides read TGTGCCAGCAGGATGACAGCCCACGAGCAGTACTTC.

This clonotype is medium-sized by share. Here the CDR3 DNA reads TGTGCCAGCAGCTCCCTACGAACTGGGGCCAACGTCCTGACTTTC. Its protein product is CASSSLRTGANVLTF. This chain uses TRBV11-2 with TRBJ2-6; D is unresolved. Germline V CDR1 and CDR2: SGHAT, FQNNGV. This CDR3 is 15 amino acids long. The V end lost 4 bases, the J end lost 2 bases, and 9 bases lay between the germline ends.

The chain links TRBV12-3 or TRBV12-4 to TRBJ2-2, with TRBD1 matching 8 bases. V was pared by 8 bases and J by 4 bases, with 9 bases of the junction left unmatched. This CDR3 is 15 amino acids long. CDR3 coding DNA: TGTGCCAGCCATTCGGGACAGGTCACCACCGGGGAGCTGTTTTTT. Protein sequence: CASHSGQVTTGELFF.

The sample holds one count of this clonotype. This chain links TRBV6-5 with TRBJ1-3; tentative D call: TRBD1 (5 bases). CDR1 and CDR2 (germline): MNHEY, SVGAGI. Trimming took off 3 bases at V and 2 bases at J, with 11 bases between the two ends. The CDR3 covers 15 residues. The CDR3 protein is CASSYLGGTGNTIYF. The CDR3 DNA reads as TGTGCCAGCAGTTATTTGGGGGGTACTGGAAACACCATATATTTT.

This chain connects TRBV11-2 to TRBJ2-3; D call uncertain. With 5 bases removed from V and 8 bases from J, the gap between germline ends came to 14 bases. This CDR3 contains 13 residues. Germline V CDR1 and CDR2: SGHAT, FQNNGV. The CDR3 is CASSPPEVRTQYF. In nucleotides, the CDR3 is TGTGCCAGCAGCCCACCAGAAGTCCGTACGCAGTATTTT.

This clonotype was seen a handful of times. The V and J genes are TRBV19 and TRBJ2-1, with TRBD2 matching over 10 bases. Germline CDR1 and CDR2: LNHDA and SQIVND (reference sequence). Losses at the gene ends were 6 bases for V and 1 base for J; bases not matched to a gene: 3. The CDR3 has 15 amino acids. The CDR3 DNA follows: TGTGCCAGTAGAAAACTAGCGGGGTCCTACAATGAGCAGTTCTTC. Its translation: CASRKLAGSYNEQFF.

V is TRBV2 and J is TRBJ2-1; no firm D call. The germline V gene has CDR1 SNHLY and CDR2 FYNNEI. Trimming shortened V by 6 bases and J by 3 bases, and 18 bases separated the two germline ends. The CDR3 loop spans 16 amino acids. CDR3 in amino acids: CASRGFLRGDYNEQFF. CDR3 DNA sequence: TGTGCCAGCAGAGGGTTTCTGCGAGGAGACTACAATGAGCAGTTCTTC.

In nucleotides, the CDR3 is TGTGCCAGCCAGGTTAGCTCCTACAATGAGCAGTTCTTC. This sequence encodes CASQVSSYNEQFF. The J gene is TRBJ2-1, the V gene TRBV2; D uncertain. Germline CDR1 SNHLY, CDR2 FYNNEI. The V end lost 8 bases, the J end lost 0 bases, and 8 bases lay between the germline ends. This CDR3 comprises 13 residues.

The sample holds many counts of this clonotype. V usage is TRBV20-1 and J usage is TRBJ2-1; a possible D gene is TRBD2 (6 bases). Germline assignment: CDR1 DFQATT and CDR2 SNEGSKA (reference sequence). The V and J ends lost 4 bases and 6 bases respectively, with 10 bases between them. The CDR3 has 12 residues. As DNA, the CDR3 is TGCAGTGCTACTAGCGCCCCCAATGAGCAGTTCTTC. Residues: CSATSAPNEQFF.

This clonotype has a handful of counts. This chain connects TRBV5-1 to TRBJ1-2; possible D gene TRBD1, 5 bases. The CDR3 has 15 amino acids. The V gene's germline CDR1 is SGHRS and CDR2 YFSETQ. V gave up 0 bases and J gave up 3 bases, with 12 bases separating them. CDR3 sequence reads: CASSLAGTRDYGYTF. CDR3 sequence (DNA): TGCGCCAGCAGCTTGGCGGGGACGCGCGACTATGGCTACACCTTC. The variable domain in full, completed from reference TRBV5-1 and TRBJ1-2, reads KAGVTQTPRYLIKTRGQQVTLSCSPISGHRSVSWYQQTPGQGLQFLFEYFSETQRNKGNFPGRFSGRQFSNSRSEMNVSTLELGDSALYLCASSLAGTRDYGYTFGSGTRLTVV.

This clonotype was seen a few times. The chain has TRBV11-2 and TRBJ2-5; D is unresolved. Trimming pared 0 bases from V and 0 bases from J, leaving 11 bases between. Germline CDR1 is SGHAT and CDR2 is FQNNGV. This CDR3 has 16 residues. The CDR3 nucleotides read TGTGCCAGCAGCTTAGACTTCACGGCCAACCAAGAGACCCAGTACTTC. Its translation is CASSLDFTANQETQYF.

A remark on this clonotype: Being one base from a much bigger clone, this may be a read error. The rearrangement links TRBV7-9 to TRBJ2-1, with 11 nucleotides matching TRBD2. This CDR3 has 15 amino acids. The germline CDR1 and CDR2 sequences are SEHNR and FQNEAQ (reference sequence). The CDR3 loop is CVSTPLAGDYNEQFF. The CDR3 nucleotides are TGTGTCAGCACCCCACTAGCGGGAGACTACAATGAGCAGTTCTTC.

This clonotype was detected a few times. The CDR3 sequence is CSANGLAGGPRPDTQYF. The CDR3 DNA sequence: TGCAGTGCTAACGGACTAGCGGGAGGGCCCAGGCCAGATACGCAGTATTTT. The chain has TRBV20-1 and TRBJ2-3; 15 bases are a match to TRBD2. This CDR3 contains 17 residues. The V and J ends lost 4 bases and 4 bases, in that order; junction bases with no gene match: 9. Germline CDR1 and CDR2: DFQATT and SNEGSKA (reference sequence).

In nucleotides, the CDR3 is TGTGCCAGCAGCCAAGGGGTTTCGTCCCTCACCGGGGAGCTGTTTTTT. Protein product: CASSQGVSSLTGELFF. The chain is built from TRBV3-2 and TRBJ2-2; the table's D call, TRBD1, has no DNA check behind it. TRBV3-2 is classified as a pseudogene. The CDR3 spans 16 residues.

The chain recombines TRBV11-2 with TRBJ2-3; 8 nucleotides match TRBD1. The CDR3 has 16 amino acids. Trimming took 6 bases from V and 1 from J; bases not matched to a gene: 9. Per germline, CDR1 SGHAT and CDR2 FQNNGV. CDR3 in amino acids: CASRSNRGAGTDTQYF. In nucleotides, the CDR3 is TGTGCCAGCAGGTCAAACAGGGGGGCCGGCACAGATACGCAGTATTTT.

The table lists this clonotype with a count of one. This chain joins TRBV7-2 and TRBJ2-5, with 16 bases that match TRBD2. Unmatched junction bases numbered 8, after V lost 5 bases and J lost 8 bases. Germline CDR1 reads SGHTA; CDR2 reads FQGNSA. The length of the CDR3 is 16 residues. The CDR3 nucleotides read TGTGCCAGCAGCCCTGAGGGACTAGCGGGGGGGACCACCCAGTACTTC. It specifies CASSPEGLAGGTTQYF.

This clonotype has only a few counts. The rearrangement uses TRBV7-2 and TRBJ2-3; no definite D call. The CDR3 has 14 residues. The V end lost 1 base, the J end lost 3 bases, and 8 bases lay between the germline ends. CDR1 is SGHTA, CDR2 FQGNSA, per germline. CDR3 region: CASSLGVETDTQYF. CDR3 nucleotides: TGTGCCAGCAGCTTAGGGGTAGAGACAGATACGCAGTATTTT.

In its sample, this clonotype was seen many times. The chain carries TRBV6-6 and TRBJ1-3; D is unclear. CDR1 MNHNY and CDR2 SVGAGI come from the germline V gene (reference sequence). The CDR3 contains 13 residues. The V end lost 10 bases, the J end lost 2 bases, and 12 bases lay between the germline ends. The CDR3 region has the DNA TGTGCCATCGCGGTAGGCCCTGGAAACACCATATATTTT. This encodes CAIAVGPGNTIYF.

In this sample, this clonotype turned up many times. The V and J genes are TRBV4-3 and TRBJ2-3; D tentatively reads TRBD1 or TRBD2 (6 bases each). CDR3 length equals 15 residues. V lost 1 base to trimming and J lost 2 bases, with 10 bases between them. Germline CDR1 and CDR2: LGHNA and YSLEER. CDR3 amino acids: CASSQAGGLTDTQYF. The CDR3 DNA follows: TGCGCCAGCAGCCAAGCTGGGGGGCTCACAGATACGCAGTATTTT.

This clonotype was recorded a few times. The chain has TRBV25-1 and TRBJ2-7; 10 bases match TRBD1. Trimming cost V 7 bases and J 6 bases; bases outside gene matches: 6. This CDR3 is built from 13 residues. The germline gives CDR1 MGHDK, CDR2 SYGVNS. The CDR3 nucleotides read TGTGCCAGCATTGACAGGGGGCCTGTCGAGCAGTACTTC. Its translation: CASIDRGPVEQYF.

The chain has TRBV12-5 and TRBJ2-4; unclear D gene. Deletions cut 1 base from V and 7 bases from J, with 17 bases between. Germline CDR1 is LGHNT and CDR2 is FRNRAP. The CDR3 consists of 16 residues. Written as DNA, the CDR3 is TGTGCTAGTGGTTTGGAACTTGGACGGACGCGGAACATTCAGTACTTC. It specifies CASGLELGRTRNIQYF.

A few counts support this clonotype. The rearrangement joins TRBV3-1 to TRBJ2-2; D ambiguous. V shed 4 bases and J shed 0 bases, with 6 bases lying between them. The CDR3 has 14 amino acids. Germline assignment: CDR1 LGHDT and CDR2 YNNKEL (reference sequence). The CDR3 reads CASSPTSNTGELFF. CDR3 DNA: TGTGCCAGCAGCCCGACTTCGAACACCGGGGAGCTGTTTTTT.

This clonotype was observed a handful of times. The V call is TRBV7-9, the J call TRBJ1-3; the D is unclear. Between the trimmed V and J ends, which lost 5 bases and 4 bases, there was a span of 12 bases. Germline assignment: CDR1 SEHNR and CDR2 FQNEAQ (reference sequence). This CDR3 is built from 14 residues. The CDR3 is CASSPPALGNTIYF. The CDR3 nucleotides read TGTGCCAGCAGCCCCCCGGCGCTCGGAAACACCATATATTTT. Combining the CDR3 with reference TRBV7-9 and TRBJ1-3 gives the whole variable domain DTGVSQNPRHKITKRGQNVTFRCDPISEHNRLYWYRQTLGQGPEFLTYFQNEAQLEKSRLLSDRFSAERPKGSFSTLEIQRTEQGDSAMYLCASSPPALGNTIYFGEGSWLTVV.

This clonotype was counted a few times. The chain couples TRBV18 to TRBJ2-7; D unclear. This CDR3 is 14 amino acids long. Trimming took off 6 bases at V and 6 bases at J, with 18 bases between the two ends. Germline CDR1 is KGHSH and CDR2 is LQKENI. The CDR3 region is CASSPARAVSEQYF. The CDR3 DNA is TGTGCCAGCTCCCCCGCCAGAGCTGTCAGCGAGCAGTACTTC.

At least ten counts were recorded for this clonotype. CDR3 sequence reads: CASSVGTQYNEQFF. CDR3 bases: TGTGCCAGCAGTGTCGGGACCCAATACAATGAGCAGTTCTTC. This chain links TRBV2 with TRBJ2-1; TRBD1 or TRBD2 may be the D gene (5 bases each). Between the trimmed V and J ends, which lost 4 bases and 4 bases, there was a span of 11 bases. Per the germline V gene, CDR1 is SNHLY and CDR2 is FYNNEI. The CDR3 totals 14 residues.

The chain carries TRBV23-1 and TRBJ2-3; 7 bases map to TRBD2. TRBV23-1 is sorted into the ORF group, with uncertain function. J was trimmed by 4 bases and V by 4 bases; bases with no gene match: 5. The CDR3 length is 14 residues. CDR3 in DNA: TGCGCCAGCAGTCCTACACGGGGGGCAGATACGCAGTATTTT. This sequence encodes CASSPTRGADTQYF.